Following are 8 T cell receptor beta chains from one sample sequenced in a study of STAT3 mutations in large granular lymphocyte leukemia. Broader study findings: At least one immunodominant TCR beta clonotype appeared in every T-cell large granular lymphocyte leukemia patient.

Measured with immunoSEQ multiplex PCR; TCRdb has only the in-frame clones, and not every one. The sample holds about 42,000 clones, 80% to 90% seen once. These TCRs are of unknown antigen specificity. Sequencing was done on a sample of PBMCs. Receptor source: a human donor with T large granular lymphocyte leukemia. Some clones in this sample may be carry-over from other donors' samples.

The rearrangement joins TRBV5-1 to TRBJ2-2; TRBD2 is a possible D gene (6 bases). Germline CDR1 reads SGHRS; CDR2 reads YFSETQ. With 2 bases removed from V and 1 base from J, the gap between germline ends came to 6 bases. This CDR3 is 14 amino acids long. The CDR3 region is CASSLAGNTGELFF. In DNA, the CDR3 is TGCGCCAGCAGCTTAGCGGGGAACACCGGGGAGCTGTTTTTT.

This clone was observed a handful of times. This sequence joins TRBV19 and TRBJ2-5, with D tentatively TRBD1 (6 bases). The length of the CDR3 is 13 residues. Germline values: CDR1 LNHDA, CDR2 SQIVND (reference sequence). CDR3 sequence (DNA): TGTGCAGTCGGGCAGGGGCAGTTGCAGACCCAGTACTTC. Translated, it gives CAVGQGQLQTQYF. Complete variable domain (other parts from reference TRBV19 and TRBJ2-5): DGGITQSPKYLFRKEGQNVTLSCEQNLNHDAMYWYRQDPGQGLRLIYYSQIVNDFQKGDIAEGYSVSREKKESFPLTVTSAQKNPTAFYLCAVGQGQLQTQYFGPGTRLLVL.

The chain couples TRBV10-2 to TRBJ2-7; D might be TRBD2 (6 bases). Trimming stripped 2 bases from V and 0 bases from J, with 20 bases between. This CDR3 is 18 amino acids long. Germline CDR1 WSHSY, CDR2 SAAADI. CDR3 sequence: CASSEPKNTGAASYEQYF. CDR3 DNA: TGCGCCAGCAGTGAGCCTAAAAACACGGGAGCGGCCTCCTACGAGCAGTACTTC.

The chain employs TRBV9 and TRBJ2-2; possibly TRBD1 or TRBD2 for D (5 bases each). V lost 4 bases and J 9 bases, leaving 22 bases between the germline ends. The V gene's germline CDR1 is SGDLS and CDR2 YYNGEE. There are 16 residues in the CDR3. The CDR3 sequence is CASSSTPGTFNRELFF. The DNA for the CDR3 is TGTGCCAGCAGCTCAACCCCCGGGACGTTCAATCGGGAGCTGTTTTTT.

In DNA form, the CDR3 reads TGTGCCAGCAGCTTGTCAGGATACGGGATAAATCAGCCCCAGCATTTT. It specifies CASSLSGYGINQPQHF. This chain links TRBV7-8 with TRBJ1-5; no clear D. V lost 3 bases and J lost 4, with 16 bases in between. The germline V gene has CDR1 SGHVS and CDR2 FQNEAQ. CDR3 length: 16 amino acids.

Written as DNA, the CDR3 is TGTGCCAGCAGCTCCGGGACATCAAGCTCCTACGAGCAGTACGTC. Residues: CASSSGTSSSYEQYV. This chain links TRBV5-7 with TRBJ2-7; the D gene is possibly TRBD1 (6 bases). TRBV5-7 counts as an open reading frame of uncertain function. V lost 3 bases to trimming and J lost 0 bases, with 13 bases between them. This CDR3 is built from 15 residues.

Here the CDR3 reads CASSLYPEIYGYTF. CDR3 DNA: TGTGCCAGCAGTTTATATCCGGAGATCTATGGCTACACCTTC. The rearrangement uses TRBV28 and TRBJ1-2, with D hard to call. This CDR3 spans 14 amino acids. Germline V gene lookup returns CDR1 MDHEN and CDR2 SYDVKM. The germline V and J ends were trimmed by 1 base and 4 bases, with 10 bases remaining between them.

The sample holds one count of this clone. The genes are TRBV5-4 and TRBJ2-1; the D gene could be TRBD1 or TRBD2 (6 bases each). V lost 4 bases to trimming and J lost 14 bases, with 10 bases between them. This CDR3 has 10 residues. Germline V gene data show CDR1 as SGHNT and CDR2 as YYREEE (reference sequence). CDR3: CASSPGAEFF. The DNA of the CDR3 is TGTGCCAGCAGCCCGGGGGCTGAGTTCTTC.